Below are 9 T cell receptor beta chains sequenced from a single sample in a study of blood T cells in healthy people across ages. PCR was performed a second time for about 7 to 11 cycles using a sample-barcoded 5' primer and a J-beta primer mix. TCRdb independently ran MiXCR on the 5' RACE reads; one entry per CDR3 protein. The sample shows about 640,000 distinct CDR3 sequences, about 53% of them seen only once. Specimen: blood. These receptors were collected from a man aged 55 to 70 in good health.

The J gene is TRBJ2-3, the V gene TRBV7-9; D ambiguous. The germline V gene has CDR1 SEHNR and CDR2 FQNEAQ (reference sequence). Trimming took 0 bases from V and 0 from J, leaving 7 bases between them. CDR3 length: 15 amino acids. CDR3 sequence reads: CASSLARQSTDTQYF. The CDR3 nucleotides are TGTGCCAGCAGCTTAGCGAGACAAAGCACAGATACGCAGTATTTT.

V usage is TRBV5-1 and J usage is TRBJ2-1, with 8 bases that match TRBD1. Germline loops: CDR1 SGHRS, CDR2 YFSETQ. The CDR3 has 17 residues. The ends lost 0 bases at V and 0 bases at J; junction bases unmatched: 5. The CDR3 here is CASSLEVTGGSYNEQFF. DNA of the CDR3: TGCGCCAGCAGCTTGGAGGTAACAGGGGGCTCCTACAATGAGCAGTTCTTC.

Worth noting for this clonotype: One end of the junction does not line up with germline, which may come from a read error. The chain joins TRBV5-1 to TRBJ2-3, with D perhaps matching TRBD1 or TRBD2 (6 bases each). CDR3 length: 16 residues. CDR1 is SGHRS, CDR2 YFSETQ, per germline. The CDR3 protein is CAGSLEGEPGTDTQYF. The CDR3, as DNA: TGCGCCGGCAGCTTGGAGGGGGAACCGGGTACAGATACGCAGTATTTT.

The J gene is TRBJ2-1, the V gene TRBV5-4, with D unclear. This CDR3 is built from 13 residues. Germline CDR1 SGHNT, CDR2 YYREEE (reference sequence). V lost 7 bases to trimming and J lost 9 bases, with 17 bases between them. The CDR3 coding sequence is TGTGCCAGCTCCACGGACCCGCCGGGTGAGCAGTTCTTC. Residues: CASSTDPPGEQFF.

The rearrangement joins TRBV7-2 to TRBJ2-3, with 9 bases identical to TRBD2. Germline CDR1 and CDR2: SGHTA and FQGNSA. The CDR3 runs to 17 residues. The V segment lost 1 base and the J segment 6 bases; nucleotides outside the gene matches: 11. CDR3 sequence reads: CASSLGVRGGFRDTQYF. The CDR3 bases are TGTGCCAGCAGCTTAGGGGTGCGGGGGGGCTTTCGTGATACGCAGTATTTT.

The J gene is TRBJ1-6, the V gene TRBV2, with TRBD1 as a possible D gene (5 bases). Germline loops: CDR1 SNHLY, CDR2 FYNNEI. This CDR3 comprises 16 residues. Between the trimmed V and J ends, which lost 6 bases and 5 bases, there was a span of 17 bases. The DNA of the CDR3 is TGTGCCAGCAGCGCCAGGCGGGGACGGGATAATTCACCCCTCCACTTT. Its protein is CASSARRGRDNSPLHF.

In its sample, this clonotype was seen a few times. The chain uses TRBV20-1 and TRBJ2-4, with D perhaps TRBD1 or TRBD2 (6 bases each). Germline-derived CDR1 and CDR2 are DFQATT and SNEGSKA (reference sequence). This CDR3 has 14 amino acids. Deletions cut 5 bases from V and 2 bases from J, with 13 bases between. The CDR3 sequence is CSAGGGITKNIQYF. In DNA form, the CDR3 reads TGCAGTGCTGGAGGGGGGATTACCAAAAACATTCAGTACTTC.

The rearrangement links TRBV24-1 to TRBJ2-5, with 7 bases fitting TRBD2. The ends lost 9 bases at V and 3 bases at J; junction bases unmatched: 6. CDR3 length: 13 residues. Per germline, CDR1 KGHDR and CDR2 SFDVKD. CDR3 residues: CATSGRGKETQYF. As DNA, the CDR3 is TGTGCCACCTCAGGGAGGGGTAAAGAGACCCAGTACTTC.

The sample holds a few counts of this clonotype. This chain connects TRBV18 to TRBJ2-5; a possible D gene is TRBD1 (6 bases). Trimming pared 3 bases from V and 2 bases from J, leaving 13 bases between. The CDR3 is 15 amino acids. Germline V gene sequence: CDR1 KGHSH, CDR2 LQKENI. The CDR3 nucleotides are TGTGCCAGCTCACCGCAACAGGGTGGACAAGAGACCCAGTACTTC. It yields the protein CASSPQQGGQETQYF.